This T cell receptor (beta chain) comes out of a study of control samples from healthy donors and cancer patients. CDR3 length: 13 residues. V shed 6 bases, J shed 8 bases, and the junction held 5 bases outside the gene matches. Germline assignment: CDR1 MNHEY and CDR2 SMNVEV (reference sequence). The method was immunoSEQ multiplex PCR; TCRdb's version includes in-frame clones alone and lacks a portion of them. The profile shows approximately 180,000 clones, 94% of them singletons. Concerning this clone: Different DNA sequences within this sample yield the same CDR3.

This receptor was taken from a woman younger than 30 in good health. The chain joins TRBV27 to TRBJ1-2; 11 positions match TRBD1. The specimen was blood. The CDR3 is CASSPDRGLGYTF. As DNA, the CDR3 is TGTGCCAGCAGCCCGGACAGGGGGCTGGGCTACACCTTC.